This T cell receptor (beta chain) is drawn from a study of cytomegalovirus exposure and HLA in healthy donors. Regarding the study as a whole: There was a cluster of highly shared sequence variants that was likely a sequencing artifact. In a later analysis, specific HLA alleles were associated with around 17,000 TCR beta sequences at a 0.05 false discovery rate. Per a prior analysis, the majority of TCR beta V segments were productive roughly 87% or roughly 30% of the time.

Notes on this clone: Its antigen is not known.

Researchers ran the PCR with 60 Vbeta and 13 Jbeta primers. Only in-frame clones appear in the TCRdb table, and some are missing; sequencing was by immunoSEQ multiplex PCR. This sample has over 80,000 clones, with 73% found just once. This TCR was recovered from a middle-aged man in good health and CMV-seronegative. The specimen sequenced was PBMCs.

The CDR3 loop reads CASSPQGQGRYF. The CDR3 DNA sequence: TGTGCCAGCAGCCCACAAGGACAGGGTCGATACTTC. This chain uses TRBV7-9 with TRBJ2-7; 8 bases line up with TRBD1. Germline CDR1 SEHNR, CDR2 FQNEAQ (reference sequence). The length of the CDR3 is 12 residues. V lost 5 bases to trimming and J lost 13 bases; unmatched junction nucleotides: 10. Filled out from reference TRBV7-9 and TRBJ2-7, the complete variable domain reads DTGVSQNPRHKITKRGQNVTFRCDPISEHNRLYWYRQTLGQGPEFLTYFQNEAQLEKSRLLSDRFSAERPKGSFSTLEIQRTEQGDSAMYLCASSPQGQGRYFGPGTRLTVT.